These T cell receptor beta chains were read from a single sample in a study of T cell responses to AZD1222 COVID-19 vaccine. TCRdb's copy holds only in-frame clones and misses some; the assay was immunoSEQ multiplex PCR. The sample lists roughly 80,000 clones, 70% to 90% occurring once. The sequenced sample was peripheral blood, obtained on day 0 of MenACWY control vaccination. Receptors originate from an adult in good health. Both conserved end residues are part of each CDR3. A D gene is named only where the DNA matches it firmly. Where a row states a size, it is once, few, many or the class of an expanded clone; other rows omit it.

clone size	V gene	D gene	J gene	CDR3 protein	CDR3 DNA
NA	TRBV30	TRBD1	TRBJ1-2	CAWSRTGQRYGYTF	TGTGCCTGGAGCCGGACAGGCCAGAGGTATGGCTACACCTTC
NA	TRBV30	NA	TRBJ1-4	CAWSVQGGEKLFF	TGTGCCTGGAGTGTACAGGGTGGCGAAAAACTGTTTTTT
NA	TRBV6-2/TRBV6-3	NA	TRBJ1-2	CASSSEAVNYGYTF	TGTGCCAGCAGTTCGGAGGCAGTTAACTATGGCTACACCTTC
NA	TRBV28	NA	TRBJ1-2	CASEQGVGYTF	TGTGCCAGCGAGCAGGGTGTGGGCTACACCTTC
NA	TRBV7-3	TRBD1	TRBJ1-1	CASSSDRGREAFF	TGTGCCAGCAGCTCCGACAGGGGCCGTGAAGCTTTCTTT
NA	TRBV6-5	TRBD1	TRBJ2-2	CASSSGQVANTGELFF	TGTGCCAGCAGTTCCGGACAGGTCGCGAACACCGGGGAGCTGTTTTTT
NA	TRBV27	NA	TRBJ1-3	CASLTSGTSFSGNTIYF	TGTGCCAGCTTAACATCCGGGACATCCTTCTCTGGAAACACCATATATTTT
NA	TRBV28	NA	TRBJ1-1	CASGGSEAFF	TGTGCCAGCGGGGGGAGTGAAGCTTTCTTT
NA	TRBV29-1	NA	TRBJ2-2	CSVEGDVNTGELFF	TGCAGCGTTGAAGGGGACGTTAACACCGGGGAGCTGTTTTTT
once	TRBV6-5	NA	TRBJ2-7	CASSQGTNEQYF	TGTGCCAGCAGTCAGGGAACGAACGAGCAGTACTTC
NA	TRBV10-2	NA	TRBJ2-1	CASSATGNEQFF	TGCGCCAGCAGTGCTACAGGCAATGAGCAGTTCTTC
NA	TRBV9	NA	TRBJ1-4	CASSAEGGQATNEKLFF	TGTGCCAGCAGCGCCGAGGGGGGCCAAGCAACTAATGAAAAACTGTTTTTT
once	TRBV30	NA	TRBJ2-5	CAWSVGVQETQYF	TGTGCCTGGAGTGTCGGAGTCCAAGAGACCCAGTACTTC
NA	TRBV9	TRBD2	TRBJ2-7	CASSPDIRGGSSYEQYF	TGTGCCAGCAGCCCGGACATTCGGGGCGGGAGCTCCTACGAGCAGTACTTC
NA	TRBV6-5	NA	TRBJ2-1	CASRNKGVASEQFF	TGTGCCAGCAGAAATAAAGGGGTGGCTTCGGAGCAGTTCTTC
NA	TRBV5-1	NA	TRBJ1-1	CASSLAGWNTEAFF	TGCGCCAGCAGCTTGGCGGGGTGGAACACTGAAGCTTTCTTT
NA	TRBV28	NA	TRBJ1-1	CASSLPPWTATMNTEAFF	TGTGCCAGCAGTTTGCCCCCTTGGACAGCTACAATGAACACTGAAGCTTTCTTT
NA	TRBV19	TRBD2	TRBJ2-7	CASSTVGGSPYEQYF	TGTGCCAGTAGTACGGTCGGGGGGTCACCCTACGAGCAGTACTTC
NA	TRBV4-1	NA	TRBJ1-2	CASSPDGAGARNYGYTF	TGCGCCAGCAGCCCCGACGGGGCAGGGGCTAGGAACTATGGCTACACCTTC
NA	TRBV7-8	NA	TRBJ2-7	CASSIGQGNEQYF	TGTGCCAGCAGCATAGGCCAGGGCAACGAGCAGTACTTC
NA	TRBV6-1	TRBD1	TRBJ2-7	CASSERPLRTGAYEQYF	TGTGCCAGCAGTGAACGCCCTCTACGGACAGGGGCCTACGAGCAGTACTTC
NA	TRBV6-5	NA	TRBJ2-7	CASSYSMPPTYEQYF	TGTGCCAGCAGTTACTCGATGCCACCGACCTACGAGCAGTACTTC
once	TRBV5-6	NA	TRBJ1-5	CASSLQRRNNQPQHF	TGTGCCAGCAGCCTGCAAAGGCGGAACAATCAGCCCCAGCATTTT
NA	TRBV28	NA	TRBJ1-6	CATFKGGPSSPLHF	TGTGCCACGTTTAAGGGGGGCCCCAGTTCACCCCTCCACTTT
NA	TRBV29-1	NA	TRBJ1-2	CSVTVSTAGYTF	TGCAGCGTTACGGTCTCCACGGCTGGCTACACCTTC
NA	TRBV11-2	NA	TRBJ1-4	CASSLGGEKLFF	TGTGCCAGCAGCTTAGGGGGTGAAAAACTGTTTTTT
NA	TRBV3-1/TRBV3-2	NA	TRBJ1-2	CASSQARAGYGYTF	TGTGCCAGCAGCCAAGCCCGGGCCGGCTATGGCTACACCTTC
NA	TRBV15	NA	TRBJ2-3	CATSIGADYTDTQYF	TGTGCCACCAGCATTGGGGCGGACTACACAGATACGCAGTATTTT
NA	TRBV5-4	NA	TRBJ2-2	CASSATLGQSKGGELFF	TGTGCCAGCAGCGCCACCCTGGGCCAATCAAAGGGCGGGGAGCTGTTTTTT
NA	TRBV19	NA	TRBJ2-1	CASSYYNEQFF	TGTGCCAGTAGTTATTACAATGAGCAGTTCTTC
NA	TRBV9	NA	TRBJ1-1	CASSARTRHTEAFF	TGTGCCAGCAGCGCCCGGACGCGGCACACTGAAGCTTTCTTT
NA	TRBV30	NA	TRBJ2-4	CAWNWDLGDIQYF	TGTGCCTGGAATTGGGACTTAGGAGACATTCAGTACTTC
few	TRBV7-9	TRBD2	TRBJ2-3	CASSLLAGVLTDTQYF	TGTGCCAGCAGCTTACTAGCGGGAGTTTTAACAGATACGCAGTATTTT
NA	TRBV10-1	NA	TRBJ1-2	CASSDRQEGGYTF	TGCGCCAGCAGTGACCGACAGGAGGGTGGCTACACCTTC
once	TRBV5-8	NA	TRBJ1-1	CASSLVVQVSAEAFF	TGTGCCAGCAGCTTGGTTGTACAGGTATCCGCTGAAGCTTTCTTT
NA	TRBV7-7	TRBD2	TRBJ2-7	CASSPGLAIGQQYF	TGTGCCAGCAGCCCGGGACTAGCCATCGGTCAGCAGTACTTC
NA	TRBV7-2	TRBD1	TRBJ1-1	CASSSQGKTEAFF	TGTGCCAGCAGCTCACAGGGGAAAACTGAAGCTTTCTTT
NA	TRBV5-6	NA	TRBJ1-2	CASSLGDNYGYTF	TGTGCCAGCAGCTTAGGGGATAACTATGGCTACACCTTC
NA	TRBV2	TRBD2	TRBJ2-7	CASRSTRGLGGEQYF	TGTGCCAGCAGGAGCACGCGGGGACTAGGCGGCGAGCAGTACTTC
NA	TRBV5-8	NA	TRBJ2-1	CASSLGQEATDTYNEQFF	TGTGCCAGCAGCTTGGGGCAGGAGGCTACCGATACCTACAATGAGCAGTTCTTC
NA	TRBV9	TRBD1	TRBJ1-2	CASSADGTLRGHGYTF	TGTGCCAGCAGCGCCGATGGGACCCTCAGGGGGCATGGCTACACCTTC
NA	TRBV27	NA	TRBJ2-2	CASSYVPPGAYTGELFF	TGTGCCAGCAGTTACGTCCCCCCGGGGGCGTACACCGGGGAGCTGTTTTTT
NA	TRBV24-1	NA	TRBJ2-1	CATGTPGTYNEQFF	TGTGCCACGGGGACCCCCGGCACCTACAATGAGCAGTTCTTC
NA	TRBV28	TRBD2	TRBJ2-2	CASSSGGDTGELFF	TGTGCCAGCAGTTCGGGGGGAGACACCGGGGAGCTGTTTTTT
NA	TRBV5-5	TRBD2	TRBJ2-2	CASSFPSGPTGELFF	TGTGCCAGCAGCTTTCCTAGCGGCCCGACCGGGGAGCTGTTTTTT
NA	TRBV13	TRBD2	TRBJ2-1	CASSLAGGGAANEQFF	TGTGCCAGCAGCTTAGCCGGCGGGGGAGCGGCTAATGAGCAGTTCTTC
NA	TRBV5-4	TRBD2	TRBJ2-3	CASSFEKLAGATDTQYF	TGTGCCAGCAGCTTCGAAAAACTAGCGGGAGCCACAGATACGCAGTATTTT
NA	TRBV24-1	NA	TRBJ2-1	CATSDPAGLVGFNEQFF	TGTGCCACCAGTGATCCCGCGGGGCTAGTGGGCTTCAATGAGCAGTTCTTC
NA	TRBV28	NA	TRBJ2-7	CASSSFTVVAQYF	TGTGCCAGCAGTTCATTTACCGTAGTTGCGCAGTACTTC
NA	TRBV29-1	NA	TRBJ1-2	CSVEDLSGSNGYTF	TGCAGCGTTGAAGATCTATCAGGATCGAATGGCTACACCTTC
NA	TRBV27	NA	TRBJ1-1	CASKFPGEGTEAFF	TGTGCCAGCAAGTTTCCGGGGGAGGGCACTGAAGCTTTCTTT
NA	TRBV7-9	NA	TRBJ2-7	CASSDPRSGDYEQYF	TGTGCCAGCAGCGATCCCCGCAGCGGAGACTACGAGCAGTACTTC
NA	TRBV5-4	NA	TRBJ1-2	CASSLPPGNYGYTF	TGTGCCAGCAGCTTGCCGCCCGGAAACTATGGCTACACCTTC